This entry concerns a single T cell receptor beta chain. Its antigen remains unknown. Time point in this sample: 2015-2016 season, pre-vaccination. Between roughly 40 and 100 mL of blood was drawn per time point. The CDR3 covers 14 residues. CDR1 and CDR2 (germline): KGHSH, LQKENI. V gave up 8 bases and J gave up 5 bases, with 18 bases separating them. This specimen belongs to a study of follicular helper T cells after annual influenza vaccination. Study findings and constraints: ICOS+CD38+ cTfh clonality tracked population frequency, and its change tracked circulating plasmablast change.

Sequencing of TCRB used Survey level resolution. The assay was immunoSEQ multiplex PCR, and TCRdb's table has in-frame clones only and misses some. The sample lists more than 2,000 clones, around 87% occurring once. The chain recombines TRBV18 with TRBJ1-1; weak D call: TRBD1 (5 bases). This TCR was recovered from an adult who received the influenza vaccine. The sequencing used CXCR5- memory CD4+ T cells sorted from blood, collected on the day of influenza vaccination. CDR3 in DNA: TGTGCCAGCCTCAGGGAGGTGGGATTAACTGAAGCTTTCTTT. This codes for CASLREVGLTEAFF.